This T cell receptor (beta chain) is from a study of T cells in Graves' hyperthyroidism and ophthalmopathy. There were TCR beta CDR3 regions amplified from RNA transcripts. The HTBI set primed first-round TCR CDR3 RT-PCR. TCRdb analysed the multiplex PCR reads with MiXCR anew, one entry per CDR3 protein. The sample includes 300,000 or so distinct CDR3 sequences, approximately 17% of them seen just once. This CDR3 contains 19 residues. V dropped 2 bases and J dropped 8; count of bases not matched to a gene: 17. Germline values: CDR1 SGHVS, CDR2 FQNEAQ. The clonotype originates from a man aged 25 to 45 with Graves' hyperthyroidism. What was sequenced was blood. The chain joins TRBV7-8 to TRBJ2-1; 11 positions agree with TRBD2. The CDR3 region has the DNA TGTGCCAGCAGCTTAAAAGGGTCTAGCGGGAGGTCTATTAACTATGAGCAGTTCTTC. Amino acids: CASSLKGSSGRSINYEQFF.